This is a list of T cell receptor beta chains from one sample in a study of blood T cells in healthy people across ages. TCRdb independently ran MiXCR on the 5' RACE reads; one entry per CDR3 protein. The sample holds more than 1 million distinct CDR3 sequences, 35% to 50% seen once. The sample comprised blood. These receptors came from a woman aged 55-69 years in good health. CDR3s include the opening cysteine and the closing phenylalanine or tryptophan. D genes are given only for firm matches. Size tells how often a clone was seen (once, few, many) or the class of an expanded clone, and some rows leave it out.

j_call	cdr3_length	clone_size	d_call	v_call	cdr3_aa	cdr3_nt
TRBJ2-7	12	-	TRBD2	TRBV6-6	CASGGGSGEQYF	TGTGCCAGCGGCGGGGGATCGGGCGAGCAGTACTTC
TRBJ2-7	15	few	-	TRBV3-1	CASSQGAPSDDEQYF	TGTGCCAGCAGCCAAGGGGCGCCATCGGATGACGAGCAGTACTTC
TRBJ2-3	16	few	-	TRBV7-9	CASRPPGHTSTDTQYF	TGTGCCAGTCGGCCCCCGGGACATACTAGCACAGATACGCAGTATTTT
TRBJ1-4	14	-	-	TRBV10-3	CAISSQGPREKLFF	TGTGCCATCAGCTCACAGGGTCCGAGGGAAAAACTGTTTTTT
TRBJ2-3	15	-	TRBD1	TRBV20-1	CSARDWTGSTDTQYF	TGCAGTGCTAGAGATTGGACAGGGAGCACAGATACGCAGTATTTT
TRBJ2-7	11	many	-	TRBV6-5	CASSNGYEQYF	TGTGCCAGCAGCAACGGGTACGAGCAGTACTTC
TRBJ1-2	14	-	-	TRBV29-1	CSVERLGGLNGYTF	TGCAGCGTTGAAAGGCTGGGGGGTCTAAATGGCTACACCTTC
TRBJ1-2	15	-	-	TRBV29-1	CSVESRGVEDYGYTF	TGCAGCGTTGAAAGTCGGGGGGTTGAAGACTATGGCTACACCTTC
TRBJ2-3	16	-	TRBD2	TRBV4-1	CASSPGGLVATDTQYF	TGCGCCAGCAGCCCGGGTGGACTAGTGGCCACAGATACGCAGTATTTT
TRBJ2-2	16	once	-	TRBV5-1	CASSLEPRTNTGELFF	TGCGCCAGCAGCTTGGAGCCTAGAACGAACACCGGGGAGCTGTTTTTT
TRBJ2-1	14	-	-	TRBV6-2/TRBV6-3	CASSYGHGPGEQFF	TGTGCCAGCAGTTATGGACACGGACCAGGTGAGCAGTTCTTC
TRBJ2-3	15	-	-	TRBV4-3	CASSQALALGDTQYF	TGCGCCAGCAGCCAAGCCCTAGCCTTGGGGGATACGCAGTATTTT
TRBJ2-7	16	-	TRBD2	TRBV9	CASSPTTSGSRYEQYF	TGTGCCAGCAGCCCGACCACTAGCGGGAGTAGGTACGAGCAGTACTTC
TRBJ2-1	14	few	-	TRBV20-1	CSASAEARYNEQFF	TGCAGTGCTAGTGCGGAGGCCAGATACAATGAGCAGTTCTTC
TRBJ2-1	16	-	TRBD2	TRBV27	CASSLSASGRFNEQFF	TGTGCCAGCAGTTTATCTGCTAGCGGGAGGTTCAATGAGCAGTTCTTC
TRBJ2-4	15	-	-	TRBV5-1	CASSWDTGGKNIQYF	TGCGCCAGCAGCTGGGACACGGGAGGCAAAAACATTCAGTACTTC
TRBJ1-2	15	once	TRBD1	TRBV25-1	CASSKSEGAAYGYTF	TGTGCCAGCAGTAAATCAGAGGGGGCTGCCTATGGCTACACCTTC
TRBJ1-2	18	few	TRBD1	TRBV7-2	CASSLRAGGGGFDYGYTF	TGTGCCAGCAGCTTACGGGCGGGTGGAGGGGGCTTCGACTATGGCTACACCTTC
TRBJ2-7	14	-	-	TRBV20-1	CSASPRAGGLEQYF	TGCAGTGCTTCGCCACGCGCAGGGGGGCTCGAGCAGTACTTC
TRBJ2-3	15	-	-	TRBV2	CASSERPVNTDTQYF	TGTGCCAGCAGTGAAAGGCCAGTCAACACAGATACGCAGTATTTT
TRBJ1-4	16	-	TRBD1	TRBV20-1	CSARGAGGMSWEKLFF	TGCAGTGCTAGAGGGGCAGGGGGAATGAGTTGGGAAAAACTGTTTTTT
TRBJ2-7	14	-	-	TRBV27	CGNTTGKRISEQYF	TGTGGCAACACAACAGGGAAACGCATCTCCGAGCAGTACTTC
TRBJ1-2	15	-	TRBD1	TRBV28	CASRNRGVDNYGYTF	TGTGCCAGCAGGAACAGGGGGGTGGATAACTATGGCTACACCTTC
TRBJ2-3	13	-	-	TRBV20-1	CNAKQGSSDTQYF	TGCAACGCAAAACAGGGTTCCTCAGATACGCAGTATTTT
TRBJ2-1	15	-	-	TRBV9	CASSSPHAGVNEQFF	TGTGCCAGCAGCTCTCCCCATGCAGGGGTGAATGAGCAGTTCTTC
TRBJ2-1	14	-	-	TRBV4-1	CASSPQEGYNEQFF	TGCGCCAGCAGCCCCCAGGAGGGGTACAATGAGCAGTTCTTC
TRBJ1-2	13	-	-	TRBV27	CASSLWPEIGYTF	TGTGCCAGCAGTTTATGGCCAGAAATTGGCTACACCTTC
TRBJ2-1	16	few	TRBD2	TRBV27	CASSRPGTSVNNEQFF	TGTGCCAGCAGCCGACCCGGGACTAGTGTTAATAATGAGCAGTTCTTC
TRBJ1-2	17	-	TRBD1	TRBV4-2	CASSQVRQGAQNYGYTF	TGTGCCAGCAGCCAAGTTAGGCAGGGGGCCCAAAACTATGGCTACACCTTC
TRBJ1-1	14	-	-	TRBV27	CASSRIRGDTEAFF	TGTGCCAGCAGTAGAATCAGGGGAGACACTGAAGCTTTCTTT
TRBJ2-1	14	few	TRBD2	TRBV6-1	CASSATSGSSEQFF	TGTGCCAGCAGTGCGACTAGCGGGAGTTCTGAGCAGTTCTTC
TRBJ2-1	15	-	-	TRBV18	CASSPVSSAYNEQFF	TGTGCCAGCTCACCCGTGTCTAGCGCCTACAATGAGCAGTTCTTC
TRBJ1-2	13	-	-	TRBV12-3/TRBV12-4	CAGANGSRGGYTF	TGTGCCGGGGCGAACGGCTCCCGGGGAGGCTACACCTTC
TRBJ2-5	17	-	-	TRBV5-1	CASSPDGGGGGQETQYF	TGCGCCAGCAGCCCGGACGGGGGCGGAGGGGGTCAAGAGACCCAGTACTTC
TRBJ2-3	16	-	-	TRBV5-1	CARSFEGQLSTDTQYF	TGCGCCAGGAGCTTCGAAGGACAGCTTAGCACAGATACGCAGTATTTT
TRBJ2-7	15	few	TRBD2	TRBV12-3/TRBV12-4	CASSLERESYNEQYF	TGTGCCAGCAGTTTAGAGCGGGAGTCCTACAATGAGCAGTACTTC
TRBJ1-1	15	once	-	TRBV28	CASSLQTTGTREAFF	TGTGCCAGCAGTTTACAAACCACAGGGACCCGCGAAGCTTTCTTT
TRBJ2-5	15	few	TRBD1	TRBV20-1	CSARGWDRGQETQYF	TGCAGTGCTAGAGGGTGGGACAGGGGACAAGAGACCCAGTACTTC
TRBJ2-1	11	-	TRBD2	TRBV28	CASRLAGEQFF	TGTGCCAGCAGACTAGCGGGTGAGCAGTTCTTC
TRBJ2-5	13	few	-	TRBV28	CAGGNRASGTQYF	TGTGCCGGAGGGAACAGGGCCTCCGGGACCCAGTACTTC
TRBJ2-2	15	many	-	TRBV28	CASRPTDLNTGELFF	TGTGCCAGCAGGCCGACAGACTTGAACACCGGGGAGCTGTTTTTT
TRBJ2-6	14	-	-	TRBV27	CASSAGVLANVLTF	TGTGCCAGCAGTGCAGGGGTGCTGGCCAACGTCCTGACTTTC
TRBJ2-7	15	-	TRBD1	TRBV6-2/TRBV6-3	CASSYTGTGPYEQYF	TGTGCCAGCAGTTACACCGGGACAGGACCCTACGAGCAGTACTTC
TRBJ2-7	13	-	-	TRBV7-8	CASSLKPSYEQYF	TGTGCCAGCAGCTTAAAGCCGAGCTACGAGCAGTACTTC
TRBJ2-3	18	few	TRBD2	TRBV24-1	CATSDSPWRGVFTDTQYF	TGTGCCACCAGTGATTCCCCTTGGCGGGGGGTGTTCACAGATACGCAGTATTTT
TRBJ2-7	16	-	TRBD2	TRBV20-1	CSARGLKTSGIYEQYF	TGCAGTGCTAGAGGTCTGAAGACTAGCGGCATCTACGAGCAGTACTTC